Below are 18 T cell receptor beta chains sequenced from a single sample in a study of OX40 agonist ivuxolimab in advanced cancers. To prepare the library, the immunoSEQ multiplex PCR assay was applied. The clones in this table, taken by TCRdb from immuneACCESS, are in-frame only. Not every clone is retained; where verified, under half of the shortfall comes from an unresolved V gene, and the cause of the rest is unknown. The sample table records tens of thousands of clones; approximately 90% of these occur just once. Approximately 11% of the sample is in the top ten clones. The sequenced sample was CD4+ or CD8+ T cells sorted from blood, obtained in a trial of the OX40 agonist ivuxolimab. All receptors derive from an adult with an advanced solid tumor such as melanoma, head and neck, liver or kidney cancer.

The chain joins TRBV28 to TRBJ1-2, with a tentative D call TRBD1 (5 bases). Trimming cost V 5 bases and J 5 bases, with 18 bases left between them. The CDR3 consists of 15 residues. Germline assignment: CDR1 MDHEN and CDR2 SYDVKM. CDR3 sequence reads: CASSPPTGWGYGYTF. CDR3 in DNA: TGTGCCAGCAGTCCCCCCACGGGTTGGGGGTATGGCTACACCTTC.

The sample holds one count of this clone. V is TRBV7-2 and J is TRBJ2-2; D is ambiguous. In germline, CDR1 is SGHTA, CDR2 FQGNSA. Trimming removed 3 bases at V and 8 bases at J, with 16 bases between. The CDR3 runs 15 residues. In DNA, the CDR3 is TGTGCCAGCAGCTTCTTTGAGACCCCAAGAGGGGAGCTGTTTTTT. Its translation is CASSFFETPRGELFF.

The genes are TRBV5-1 and TRBJ2-1; D possibly corresponds to TRBD2 (6 bases). The V gene lost 0 bases and the J gene lost 4 bases, with 11 bases spanning the gap. The length of the CDR3 is 15 residues. Germline V lookup: CDR1 SGHRS, CDR2 YFSETQ. This CDR3 is CASSLGSGTYNEQFF. The CDR3 nucleotides are TGCGCCAGCAGCTTGGGTTCAGGGACTTACAATGAGCAGTTCTTC.

This sequence joins TRBV5-4 and TRBJ1-1; unclear D gene. The CDR3 runs to 13 residues. The germline V and J ends were trimmed by 2 bases and 4 bases, with 9 bases remaining between them. CDR1 is SGHNT, CDR2 YYREEE, per germline (reference sequence). DNA of the CDR3: TGTGCCAGCAGCTTCCCGGGGATCACTGAAGCTTTCTTT. It codes for CASSFPGITEAFF. Full variable domain (remainder filled in from reference TRBV5-4 and TRBJ1-1): ETGVTQSPTHLIKTRGQQVTLRCSSQSGHNTVSWYQQALGQGPQFIFQYYREEENGRGNFPPRFSGLQFPNYSSELNVNALELDDSALYLCASSFPGITEAFFGQGTRLTVV.

This chain links TRBV9 with TRBJ2-1; 11 nucleotides match TRBD2. J gave up 7 bases and V 0 bases, and 9 bases lay outside the gene matches. The length of the CDR3 is 17 residues. Germline CDR1 SGDLS, CDR2 YYNGEE. CDR3 nucleotide sequence: TGTGCCAGCAGCGTAGTGGCTAGCGGGGGGACTTCGAATGAGCAGTTCTTC. Its protein product is CASSVVASGGTSNEQFF.

This sequence joins TRBV2 and TRBJ2-5; 10 bases line up with TRBD1. Germline assignment: CDR1 SNHLY and CDR2 FYNNEI. The junction had 7 bases not matched to a gene; V was cut back by 7 bases and J by 2 bases. This CDR3 comprises 15 residues. In DNA form, the CDR3 reads TGTGCCAGCATTCGTCGGACAGGGGGGCAAGAGACCCAGTACTTC. It encodes CASIRRTGGQETQYF.

This rearrangement joins TRBV19 to TRBJ1-4, with 10 bases that match TRBD1. The V gene's germline CDR1 is LNHDA and CDR2 SQIVND (reference sequence). The CDR3 is 16 residues long. V gave up 5 bases and J gave up 7 bases; unmatched junction bases: 10. CDR3 loop: CASSPERDRGTEKLFF. As DNA, the CDR3 is TGTGCCAGTAGTCCCGAAAGGGACAGGGGAACTGAAAAACTGTTTTTT. The complete variable domain, with remaining parts taken from reference TRBV19 and TRBJ1-4, reads DGGITQSPKYLFRKEGQNVTLSCEQNLNHDAMYWYRQDPGQGLRLIYYSQIVNDFQKGDIAEGYSVSREKKESFPLTVTSAQKNPTAFYLCASSPERDRGTEKLFFGSGTQLSVL.

The CDR3 DNA sequence: TGTGCCAGCAGTTACGTCCAGAATGAGCAGTTCTTC. This translates into CASSYVQNEQFF. The chain combines TRBV6-6 with TRBJ2-1; D call uncertain. CDR3 length: 12 amino acids. The germline CDR1 and CDR2 sequences are MNHNY and SVGAGI (reference sequence). V lost 2 bases and J lost 7, with 6 bases in between.

The rearrangement joins TRBV18 to TRBJ2-7; tentatively, D is TRBD1 or TRBD2 (5 bases each). Germline lookup yields CDR1 KGHSH and CDR2 LQKENI. CDR3 length equals 15 residues. The V gene lost 1 base and the J gene lost 7 bases, with 17 bases spanning the gap. The CDR3 nucleotides read TGTGCCAGCTCACCACGCGTTGGGACGTCGGAAGAGCAGTACTTC. Protein: CASSPRVGTSEEQYF. The entire variable domain, with the rest obtained from reference TRBV18 and TRBJ2-7, is as follows: NAGVMQNPRHLVRRRGQEARLRCSPMKGHSHVYWYRQLPEEGLKFMVYLQKENIIDESGMPKERFSAEFPKEGPSILRIQQVVRGDSAAYFCASSPRVGTSEEQYFGPGTRLTVT.

This clone was counted a few times. This sequence joins TRBV14 and TRBJ1-2; 9 bases line up with TRBD1. CDR1 is SGHDN and CDR2 is FVKESK in the germline V gene. CDR3 length: 13 amino acids. The ends lost 1 base at V and 7 bases at J; junction bases unmatched: 1. The CDR3 loop reads CASSQVDRGGYTF. CDR3 in DNA: TGTGCCAGCAGCCAAGTGGACAGGGGTGGCTACACCTTC.

CDR3 DNA: TGTGCCAGCAGCGAGGGACAGGGAGGGCTCGGTTCACCCCTCCACTTT. Translation gives CASSEGQGGLGSPLHF. This rearrangement joins TRBV9 to TRBJ1-6; the match to TRBD1 covers 9 bases. CDR3 size: 16 residues. V lost 3 bases to trimming and J lost 9 bases; unmatched junction nucleotides: 10. Per germline, CDR1 SGDLS and CDR2 YYNGEE.

The chain carries TRBV7-2 and TRBJ2-5; D call uncertain. V gave up 2 bases and J gave up 4 bases, with 5 bases separating them. In germline, CDR1 is SGHTA, CDR2 FQGNSA. This CDR3 has 12 amino acids. Here the CDR3 reads CASSLTRETQYF. DNA for the CDR3: TGTGCCAGCAGCTTAACGAGAGAGACCCAGTACTTC.

This chain links TRBV6-5 with TRBJ1-2; a weak D match, TRBD1 (6 bases). Per the germline V gene, CDR1 is MNHEY and CDR2 is SVGAGI. Trimming left V 6 bases short and J 8 bases short, with 19 bases between. The CDR3 is made up of 14 amino acids. This CDR3 is CASRPQRGAGGYTF. The DNA of the CDR3 is TGTGCCAGCAGACCCCAGAGGGGGGCCGGGGGCTACACCTTC.

The chain is built from TRBV19 and TRBJ2-2; D unclear. This CDR3 is built from 14 residues. The V gene lost 5 bases and the J gene lost 0 bases, with 7 bases spanning the gap. Germline CDR1 is LNHDA and CDR2 is SQIVND (reference sequence). The CDR3 DNA reads as TGTGCCAGTAGTGGCCTTTCGAACACCGGGGAGCTGTTTTTT. Amino acid sequence: CASSGLSNTGELFF.

The J gene is TRBJ2-1, the V gene TRBV18, with TRBD1 matching over 7 bases. Germline V gives CDR1 KGHSH, CDR2 LQKENI. The V gene end was trimmed by 4 bases and the J gene end by 1 base; junction bases not matched to a gene: 4. The CDR3 is 15 residues long. The CDR3 DNA is TGTGCCAGCTCACTCGGGACAGCGTCCTACAATGAGCAGTTCTTC. It codes for CASSLGTASYNEQFF. Filled out from reference TRBV18 and TRBJ2-1, the complete variable domain reads NAGVMQNPRHLVRRRGQEARLRCSPMKGHSHVYWYRQLPEEGLKFMVYLQKENIIDESGMPKERFSAEFPKEGPSILRIQQVVRGDSAAYFCASSLGTASYNEQFFGPGTRLTVL.

The chain is built from TRBV7-9 and TRBJ2-1, with a weak D call TRBD2 (6 bases). Trimming shortened V by 1 base and J by 5 bases, and 12 bases separated the two germline ends. Germline V gives CDR1 SEHNR, CDR2 FQNEAQ (reference sequence). The CDR3 totals 15 residues. CDR3 nucleotide sequence: TGTGCCAGCAGCTTAGTCGGACTAAACCACAATGAGCAGTTCTTC. As protein: CASSLVGLNHNEQFF.

The chain combines TRBV15 with TRBJ1-2; 8 nucleotides line up with TRBD1. This CDR3 is 17 amino acids long. The junction had 14 bases not matched to a gene; V was cut back by 0 bases and J by 8 bases. Germline CDR1 LNHNV, CDR2 YYDKDF (reference sequence). CDR3 loop: CATSRDGAGGARLGYTF. Here the CDR3 DNA reads TGTGCCACCAGCAGAGATGGCGCAGGGGGCGCGAGATTAGGCTACACCTTC.

The V and J genes are TRBV18 and TRBJ2-6, with 7 bases lining up with TRBD1. V was clipped by 5 bases and J by 1 base; unmatched bases: 8. In germline, CDR1 is KGHSH, CDR2 LQKENI. This CDR3 has 17 residues. The CDR3 bases are TGTGCCAGCTCAACGACAGGGCCGGGATCTGGGGCCAACGTCCTGACTTTC. It specifies CASSTTGPGSGANVLTF. Full variable domain (outside the CDR3, taken from reference TRBV18 and TRBJ2-6): NAGVMQNPRHLVRRRGQEARLRCSPMKGHSHVYWYRQLPEEGLKFMVYLQKENIIDESGMPKERFSAEFPKEGPSILRIQQVVRGDSAAYFCASSTTGPGSGANVLTFGAGSRLTVL.